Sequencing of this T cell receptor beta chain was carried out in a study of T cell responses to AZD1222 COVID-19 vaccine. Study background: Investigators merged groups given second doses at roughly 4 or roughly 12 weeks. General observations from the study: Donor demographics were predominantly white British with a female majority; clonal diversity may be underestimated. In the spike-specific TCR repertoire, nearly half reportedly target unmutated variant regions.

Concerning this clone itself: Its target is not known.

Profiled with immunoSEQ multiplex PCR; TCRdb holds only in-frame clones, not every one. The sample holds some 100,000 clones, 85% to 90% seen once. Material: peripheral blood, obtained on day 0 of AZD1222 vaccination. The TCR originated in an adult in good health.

The CDR3 loop is CASSLAPGAQASFDYGYTF. CDR3 bases: TGCGCCAGCAGCTTGGCCCCGGGGGCGCAAGCCTCTTTTGACTATGGCTACACCTTC. The rearrangement joins TRBV5-1 to TRBJ1-2; D perhaps matches TRBD1 (6 bases). Per germline, CDR1 SGHRS and CDR2 YFSETQ. Trimming took off 0 bases at V and 3 bases at J, with 24 bases between the two ends. The CDR3 is made up of 19 amino acids. The variable domain in full, completed from reference TRBV5-1 and TRBJ1-2, reads KAGVTQTPRYLIKTRGQQVTLSCSPISGHRSVSWYQQTPGQGLQFLFEYFSETQRNKGNFPGRFSGRQFSNSRSEMNVSTLELGDSALYLCASSLAPGAQASFDYGYTFGSGTRLTVV.